This T cell receptor beta chain was sequenced during a study of blood T cell repertoires in COVID-19. Study information: Whether acute or convalescent, the COVID-19 samples came from the United States, Italy and Spain. The analysed material was cDNA or gDNA that came from T cells, B-cell-depleted T cells, or PBMCs.

Seattle enrolled patients during active infection and tracked them longitudinally. The CDR3 totals 14 residues. CDR1 is SGHAT, CDR2 FQNNGV, per germline. The V end was cut by 3 bases, the J end by 7 bases, with 15 bases between. Sequenced by immunoSEQ multiplex PCR; TCRdb stores in-frame clones only, minus some. Of 96,000 or so clones listed, around 81% are singletons. This receptor was taken from a man older than 75 with COVID-19, enrolled during active disease. The J gene is TRBJ1-2, the V gene TRBV11-2; D call uncertain. Material for sequencing was peripheral blood. The CDR3 protein is CASSFSRGWGGYTF. The CDR3 region has the DNA TGTGCCAGCAGCTTTTCGCGGGGATGGGGTGGCTACACCTTC.